A single sample is the source of the 20 T cell receptor beta chains below, sequenced in a study of T cell repertoires in cytomegalovirus infection. No cognate antigen is known for these TCRs. TCRdb reprocessed the reads with MiXCR, giving one entry per CDR3 protein. The table has 640,000 or so distinct CDR3 sequences, 30% to 40% seen once. Sequencing was performed on cultured PBMCs, taken from culture after CMV antigen stimulation. The receptors come from a human donor in good health (CMV status not recorded). Some clones in this sample may be carry-over from other donors' samples.

This clonotype was seen a few times. The V and J genes are TRBV7-2 and TRBJ2-3; D is possibly TRBD2 (5 bases). In germline, CDR1 is SGHTA, CDR2 FQGNSA. The CDR3 length is 15 residues. V was clipped by 4 bases and J by 6 bases, with 17 bases between them. CDR3 sequence (DNA): TGTGCCAGCAGCTGGAGCGGATCCCTCGGGGATACGCAGTATTTT. Translated: CASSWSGSLGDTQYF.

This rearrangement joins TRBV6-2 or TRBV6-3 to TRBJ1-6, with a possible D match to TRBD1 (5 bases). The CDR3 covers 14 residues. Trimming took off 5 bases at V and 7 bases at J, with 12 bases between the two ends. The germline gives CDR1 MNHEY, CDR2 SVGEGT. CDR3 residues: CASSRGTANSPLHF. In DNA, the CDR3 is TGTGCCAGCAGTCGGGGGACGGCGAATTCACCCCTCCACTTT.

This clonotype was picked up many times. The J gene is TRBJ2-1, the V gene TRBV7-2; possible D gene TRBD2, 5 bases. CDR3 size: 16 residues. The germline V gene has CDR1 SGHTA and CDR2 FQGNSA. V was pared by 4 bases and J by 4 bases, with 17 bases between. The CDR3 coding sequence is TGTGCCAGCAGCTCAATACGGGGTAGGGCTTACAATGAGCAGTTCTTC. The encoded protein is CASSSIRGRAYNEQFF.

The V and J genes are TRBV4-3 and TRBJ2-2, with TRBD2 identical over 8 bases. The CDR3 consists of 16 residues. The germline CDR1 and CDR2 sequences are LGHNA and YSLEER. V dropped 5 bases and J dropped 3; count of bases not matched to a gene: 8. In DNA form, the CDR3 reads TGCGCCAGCAGCAAAGCGGGGGTTTTGGACACCGGGGAGCTGTTTTTT. It specifies CASSKAGVLDTGELFF.

This clonotype was observed a few times. CDR3 coding DNA: TGTGCCAGCCAGCACCCTGGACAGGGCGCAGATACGCAGTATTTT. Translating gives CASQHPGQGADTQYF. This chain uses TRBV5-5 with TRBJ2-3, with 8 bases fitting TRBD1. CDR3 length: 15 residues. The V segment lost 7 bases and the J segment 4 bases; nucleotides outside the gene matches: 11. CDR1 and CDR2 from the germline V gene are SGHKS and YYEKEE (reference sequence). Full variable domain (remainder filled in from reference TRBV5-5 and TRBJ2-3): DAGVTQSPTHLIKTRGQQVTLRCSPISGHKSVSWYQQVLGQGPQFIFQYYEKEERGRGNFPDRFSARQFPNYSSELNVNALLLGDSALYLCASQHPGQGADTQYFGPGTRLTVL.

Only a few counts were recorded for this clonotype. The rearrangement links TRBV29-1 to TRBJ2-3; D assignment may be TRBD1 or TRBD2 (5 bases each). The CDR3 has 12 amino acids. Germline V gene data show CDR1 as SQVTM and CDR2 as ANQGSEA. The CDR3 DNA sequence: TGCAGTTGGGGGAGCACCACAGATACGCAGTATTTT. This gives the protein CSWGSTTDTQYF.

The chain combines TRBV11-3 with TRBJ2-7; tentative D call: TRBD2 (6 bases). The germline V and J ends were trimmed by 5 bases and 0 bases, with 11 bases remaining between them. CDR3 length equals 14 residues. Germline values: CDR1 SGHNT, CDR2 YENEEA. The CDR3 bases are TGTGCCAGCAGCGACAGCGGGCACTCCTACGAGCAGTACTTC. Translating it yields CASSDSGHSYEQYF.

This clonotype was observed a few times. The chain joins TRBV7-9 to TRBJ1-6; TRBD1 agrees at 7 bases. The V and J ends lost 5 bases and 9 bases, in that order; junction bases with no gene match: 10. This CDR3 spans 15 amino acids. The germline CDR1 and CDR2 sequences are SEHNR and FQNEAQ (reference sequence). CDR3 nucleotide sequence: TGTGCCAGCAGCCCCCTAACAGGGGTTGGTTCACCCCTCCACTTT. Translation: CASSPLTGVGSPLHF.

This clonotype was detected many times. This rearrangement joins TRBV7-8 to TRBJ1-1; TRBD1 matches 7 bases. V lost 1 base and J lost 8; bases outside the gene matches: 7. CDR3 length: 14 amino acids. Germline V gene sequence: CDR1 SGHVS, CDR2 FQNEAQ. The CDR3 bases are TGTGCCAGCAGCTTAGTCCCGGGACAGCGGGAAGCTTTCTTT. This gives the protein CASSLVPGQREAFF.

This clonotype was picked up one time. The genes are TRBV7-2 and TRBJ2-4; TRBD1 is a possible D gene (5 bases). This CDR3 is built from 14 residues. Looked up from germline, CDR1 is SGHTA and CDR2 is FQGNSA. V lost 5 bases, J lost 7 bases, and 15 bases lay in between. The DNA for the CDR3 is TGTGCCAGCAGCCCCCAACCAGGGTCGAACATTCAGTACTTC. This codes for CASSPQPGSNIQYF. The full variable domain, in which reference TRBV7-2 and TRBJ2-4 provide the parts outside the CDR3, is GAGVSQSPSNKVTEKGKDVELRCDPISGHTALYWYRQSLGQGLEFLIYFQGNSAPDKSGLPSDRFSAERTGGSVSTLTIQRTQQEDSAVYLCASSPQPGSNIQYFGAGTRLSVL.

Here the CDR3 DNA reads TGTGCCAGCAGCTTAGTAGCCGGCGGGGGGACTACCTACGAGCAGTACTTC. Amino acid sequence: CASSLVAGGGTTYEQYF. The chain combines TRBV7-6 with TRBJ2-7; 8 nucleotides align to TRBD2. J was trimmed by 2 bases and V by 1 base; bases with no gene match: 10. Germline assignment: CDR1 SGHVS and CDR2 FNYEAQ. There are 17 residues in the CDR3.

This clonotype has more than one count but fewer than ten. The chain carries TRBV10-3 and TRBJ2-5, with 11 bases that match TRBD2. The trim removed 3 bases at V and 3 bases at J, leaving 3 bases unmatched. The germline V gene has CDR1 ENHRY and CDR2 SYGVKD. This CDR3 has 15 residues. CDR3 DNA: TGTGCCATCAGTGACGTGACTAGCGGGGAAGAGACCCAGTACTTC. It yields the protein CAISDVTSGEETQYF.

The sample holds many counts of this clonotype. The CDR3 sequence is CASSPRGGGNYGYTF. DNA for the CDR3: TGTGCCAGCAGCCCCCGTGGGGGGGGGAACTATGGCTACACCTTC. The chain is built from TRBV7-8 and TRBJ1-2, with D possibly TRBD1 on 5 matching bases. V lost 5 bases and J lost 2, with 15 bases in between. CDR1 is SGHVS and CDR2 is FQNEAQ in the germline V gene. The CDR3 loop spans 15 amino acids.

The rearrangement uses TRBV10-3 and TRBJ2-5; a weak D match, TRBD2 (6 bases). Trimming left V 10 bases short and J 3 bases short, with 21 bases between. Germline-derived CDR1 and CDR2 are ENHRY and SYGVKD. The CDR3 spans 15 residues. The CDR3 DNA reads as TGTGCCACCTCAGGATTTGGCGGGATGGAAGAGACCCAGTACTTC. It specifies CATSGFGGMEETQYF.

J is TRBJ1-6 and V is TRBV6-1; 8 bases are shared with TRBD1. Germline V gives CDR1 MNHNS, CDR2 SASEGT. The V and J ends lost 7 bases and 14 bases, in that order; junction bases with no gene match: 7. The CDR3 is made up of 12 amino acids. CDR3 protein: CASIPGQGALHF. For the CDR3, the DNA is TGTGCCAGCATCCCCGGACAGGGAGCCCTCCACTTT.

This clonotype was recorded a few times. The chain couples TRBV27 to TRBJ1-6; D is unclear. V shed 3 bases and J shed 7 bases, with 10 bases lying between them. CDR3 length: 14 residues. Looked up from germline, CDR1 is MNHEY and CDR2 is SMNVEV (reference sequence). CDR3 sequence: CASSFGLDNSPLHF. The CDR3 DNA sequence: TGTGCCAGCAGTTTCGGCCTAGACAATTCACCCCTCCACTTT.

J is TRBJ2-1 and V is TRBV4-3; tentative D call: TRBD2 (6 bases). This CDR3 has 16 residues. V gave up 6 bases and J gave up 7 bases, with 22 bases separating them. CDR1 is LGHNA and CDR2 is YSLEER in the germline V gene. CDR3 region: CASSPSPGVYVNEQFF. CDR3 nucleotides: TGCGCCAGCAGTCCAAGTCCGGGAGTTTATGTTAATGAGCAGTTCTTC.

For the CDR3, the DNA is TGCAGTGCTACCCCTCTGGAGGGGGGGAGCGAGCAGTACTTC. It specifies CSATPLEGGSEQYF. This chain links TRBV20-1 with TRBJ2-7; weak D call: TRBD2 (7 bases). The V and J ends lost 4 bases and 6 bases respectively, with 19 bases between them. The germline V gene encodes CDR1 DFQATT and CDR2 SNEGSKA (reference sequence). The CDR3 runs to 14 residues.

This clonotype was observed a few times. The V call is TRBV7-2, the J call TRBJ2-7; D gene ambiguous. V shed 1 base and J shed 5 bases, with 6 bases lying between them. Germline values: CDR1 SGHTA, CDR2 FQGNSA. This CDR3 is 12 amino acids long. CDR3 bases: TGTGCCAGCAGCTTAGACAGCCACGAGCAGTACTTC. It yields the protein CASSLDSHEQYF.

Here the CDR3 DNA reads TGTGCCACCAGTGATTCGGGGATCAGAAATGAGCAGTTCTTC. Residues: CATSDSGIRNEQFF. This chain connects TRBV24-1 to TRBJ2-1; possible D gene TRBD2, 5 bases. V was trimmed by 2 bases and J by 7 bases, leaving 11 bases between them. Looked up from germline, CDR1 is KGHDR and CDR2 is SFDVKD. The CDR3 contains 14 residues.